Detailed here is one T cell receptor beta chain. CDR1 and CDR2 from the germline V gene are SGHTA and FQGNSA. The length of the CDR3 is 14 residues. Trimming pared 1 base from V and 9 bases from J, leaving 13 bases between. This specimen comes from a study of blood T cell repertoires in COVID-19. Study-wide context: Nucleic acid was either cDNA or gDNA, and it came from T cells, B-cell-depleted T cells, or PBMCs.

As handled by the study authors: Cell counts per sample came from amplifying reference gene primers. TCRdb's table, derived via immunoSEQ multiplex PCR, lists solely in-frame clones and lacks some. D and trimming come from the DNA, and the V and J calls and clone size come from that table. The data contain approximately 140,000 clones, approximately 80% of them singletons. Sequencing used peripheral blood. This clonotype originated in a man between 65 and 80 years old with acute or convalescent COVID-19. V gene TRBV7-2 combines with J gene TRBJ2-1; maybe TRBD1 (5 bases). In DNA, the CDR3 is TGTGCCAGCAGCTTAGGGGGCCAGGGCGGTGAGCAGTTCTTC. Translated, it gives CASSLGGQGGEQFF.